One sample yielded the 9 T cell receptor beta chains listed below, sequenced in a study of beta chain features in type 1 diabetes. Study-wide findings and caveats: For Type 1 diabetes patients, all four CD4+ subsets carried TCRB CDR3s that were moderately but significantly shorter.

Their specific antigens are unknown. Of the isolated RNA, all was reverse transcribed, and so the sequenced material was expressed TCRB transcripts. Clones were sequenced by immunoSEQ multiplex PCR, and TCRdb holds only the in-frame ones, with some missing. Here the sample spans around 360,000 clones, approximately 12% being singletons. The material sequenced was naive CD4+ T cells from blood. The receptors derive from a woman aged 18-35 years with type 1 diabetes.

V and J are TRBV11-3 and TRBJ2-2; TRBD1 matches at 11 bases. J lost 2 bases, V lost 5 bases, and 10 bases had no gene match. The CDR3 is 18 amino acids. Per germline, CDR1 SGHNT and CDR2 YENEEA. The CDR3 loop is CASSPGQGASVNTGELFF. Here the CDR3 DNA reads TGTGCCAGCAGCCCCGGACAGGGGGCCTCCGTTAACACCGGGGAGCTGTTTTTT.

This sequence joins TRBV29-1 and TRBJ1-4, with D perhaps TRBD1 (6 bases). The CDR3 extends over 14 amino acids. V was pared by 5 bases and J by 7 bases, with 17 bases between. Germline CDR1 is SQVTM and CDR2 is ANQGSEA. In DNA, the CDR3 is TGCAGCGTTACCAGACAGGCAAACTCTGAAAAACTGTTTTTT. Its translation is CSVTRQANSEKLFF.

This clone was observed a single time. The V gene is TRBV6-5, the J gene TRBJ2-5; D is undetermined. CDR1 and CDR2 (germline): MNHEY, SVGAGI. The ends were cut back, 5 bases at V and 1 base at J, with 11 bases in the middle. The CDR3 has 14 amino acids. CDR3 nucleotides: TGTGCCAGCAGTCAACCCACCGGCCAAGAGACCCAGTACTTC. Its protein is CASSQPTGQETQYF.

This clone appeared a few times. The chain uses TRBV29-1 and TRBJ1-2; 10 bases are shared with TRBD1. CDR3 length equals 12 residues. V shed 3 bases, J shed 6 bases, and the junction held 1 base outside the gene matches. The germline gives CDR1 SQVTM, CDR2 ANQGSEA. This CDR3 is CSVEGQGNGYTF. CDR3 nucleotide sequence: TGCAGCGTTGAGGGACAGGGGAATGGCTACACCTTC.

This clone was seen a few times. The genes are TRBV9 and TRBJ2-1, with 11 bases aligning to TRBD2. J lost 0 bases, V lost 0 bases, and 5 bases had no gene match. Germline-derived CDR1 and CDR2 are SGDLS and YYNGEE. The CDR3 totals 18 residues. CDR3: CASSVGGSGGGSYNEQFF. The CDR3 nucleotides are TGTGCCAGCAGCGTAGGCGGTAGCGGGGGGGGCTCCTACAATGAGCAGTTCTTC.

V usage is TRBV6-5 and J usage is TRBJ2-3; TRBD2 matches at 14 bases. V was clipped by 6 bases and J by 2 bases; unmatched bases: 1. This CDR3 has 15 amino acids. Germline CDR1 and CDR2: MNHEY and SVGAGI. CDR3 nucleotide sequence: TGTGCCAGCAGGACTAGCGGGGGGGACACAGATACGCAGTATTTT. Translated: CASRTSGGDTDTQYF.

This clone was detected a few times. The sample contains more than one DNA sequence encoding this CDR3. The rearrangement joins TRBV20-1 to TRBJ2-7; D is unresolved. V lost 3 bases and J lost 4, with 7 bases in between. Per germline, CDR1 DFQATT and CDR2 SNEGSKA (reference sequence). This CDR3 region has 11 residues. Written as DNA, the CDR3 is TGCAGTGCTAGCCCGGGTTACGAGCAGTACTTC. As protein: CSASPGYEQYF.

This clone was observed a handful of times. This chain links TRBV7-2 with TRBJ2-7; TRBD2 agrees at 11 bases. V lost 8 bases to trimming and J lost 5 bases; unmatched junction nucleotides: 8. CDR1 SGHTA and CDR2 FQGNSA come from the germline V gene. This CDR3 contains 14 residues. The CDR3 bases are TGTGCCAGCGGGACTAGCGGCGTCGGCCACGAGCAGTACTTC. Protein product: CASGTSGVGHEQYF.

This rearrangement joins TRBV14 to TRBJ2-4; TRBD2 matches at 8 bases. The CDR3 runs 16 residues. Germline assignment: CDR1 SGHDN and CDR2 FVKESK. The junction had 6 bases not matched to a gene; V was cut back by 4 bases and J by 1 base. The CDR3 sequence: CASSPFSGKAKNIQYF. CDR3 nucleotide sequence: TGTGCCAGCAGCCCCTTTAGCGGGAAGGCCAAAAACATTCAGTACTTC.